The clone carrying this T cell receptor beta chain has a handful of counts. Its antigen is not known. Sequencing of cultured CD4+ T cell DNA used the Oncomine TCR Beta short-read assay. TCRdb recomputed calls from the PCR reads with MiXCR, one row per CDR3 protein. The sample holds around 5,500 distinct CDR3 sequences, approximately 74% seen once. This CDR3 has 12 amino acids. The germline V gene has CDR1 DFQATT and CDR2 SNEGSKA (reference sequence). Trimming stripped 5 bases from V and 2 bases from J, with 8 bases between. The sample comes from a study of vaccination and CD4 T cells after COVID-19. Study findings and constraints: 304 of 307 vaccine-specific clones from convalescent patients were spike mono-reactive. Post-infection sampling omitted early timepoints and covered relatively few convalescent patients.

Treatment noted: approximately nine-day PBMC culture with coronavirus spike peptide pools or control peptides (ViraFEST assay). Once peptide pools had expanded antigen-specific T cells, ViraFEST sequenced TCRs. Culture conditions combined more than 1.5 million PBMCs per well with about 9.2 IU/ml IL-2 and roughly 10 ug/ml peptide pools. V usage is TRBV20-1 and J usage is TRBJ2-3; possible D gene TRBD2, 5 bases. The specimen was CD4+ T cells from blood, cultured in vitro. This TCR came from a human donor who had recovered from COVID-19. The CDR3: CSARGSTDTQYF. In DNA form, the CDR3 reads TGCAGTGCTCGGGGATCCACAGATACGCAGTATTTT.